This T cell receptor beta chain emerged from a study of blood T cell repertoires in COVID-19. Study overall: Sites across the United States, Italy and Spain contributed samples from acute and convalescent COVID-19.

Original processing methods: Using reference gene primer amplification, nucleated cell counts were estimated. Profiling relied on immunoSEQ multiplex PCR, and the TCRdb table lists in-frame clones only, not all of them. V, J and clone size reflect that table, while D and trimming were determined from the DNA. The sample shows 60,000 to 70,000 clones, approximately 85% of them seen only once. The CDR3 is made up of 14 amino acids. Germline V lookup: CDR1 LNHDA, CDR2 SQIVND (reference sequence). The junction had 6 bases not matched to a gene; V was cut back by 3 bases and J by 7 bases. The chain employs TRBV19 and TRBJ1-1; 9 bases map to TRBD1. This TCR came from a man between 50 and 59 years old with acute or convalescent COVID-19. Sequences were obtained from peripheral blood. CDR3 sequence reads: CASSIDRGWNEAFF. CDR3 DNA: TGTGCCAGTAGTATTGACAGGGGGTGGAATGAAGCTTTCTTT.